One and the same sample provided the 25 T cell receptor beta chains below, sequenced in a study of technical replicates of blood from a handful of donors. Sequencing used immunoSEQ multiplex PCR; TCRdb keeps in-frame clones, though not all of them. The table shows approximately 78,000 clones, with over 85% occurring only once. Sequencing was carried out using T cells isolated from PBMCs. The receptors originated from a human donor in good health.

The chain is built from TRBV7-3 and TRBJ2-7, with D perhaps TRBD2 (6 bases). The germline V gene encodes CDR1 SGHTA and CDR2 FQGTGA. The CDR3 runs to 17 residues. Trimming pared 7 bases from V and 2 bases from J, leaving 24 bases between. CDR3 protein: CASTTTPARDWAYEQYF. The DNA for the CDR3 is TGTGCCAGCACCACTACACCTGCCCGGGACTGGGCCTACGAGCAGTACTTC.

This clone occurred once. The genes are TRBV28 and TRBJ2-1; 11 nucleotides agree with TRBD2. The CDR3 runs to 12 residues. Germline V lookup: CDR1 MDHEN, CDR2 SYDVKM. Trimming cost V 6 bases and J 10 bases; bases outside gene matches: 2. CDR3 residues: CASRLAGGEQFF. CDR3 DNA sequence: TGTGCCAGCAGGCTAGCGGGAGGAGAGCAGTTCTTC.

This clone was counted a single time. The chain combines TRBV6-4 with TRBJ2-3, with D perhaps matching TRBD1 (6 bases). CDR3 length: 15 residues. Trimming took 3 bases from V and 3 from J, leaving 13 bases between them. In germline, CDR1 is MRHNA, CDR2 SNTAGT. The CDR3 DNA reads as TGTGCCAGCAGTGAAGGGGCAGGGGAGACAGATACGCAGTATTTT. As protein: CASSEGAGETDTQYF.

This rearrangement joins TRBV5-4 to TRBJ1-1, with a possible D match to TRBD1 (5 bases). Trimming shortened V by 3 bases and J by 7 bases, and 7 bases separated the two germline ends. The CDR3 has 11 residues. Germline loops: CDR1 SGHNT, CDR2 YYREEE (reference sequence). The CDR3 nucleotides read TGTGCCAGCAGCTCGGGACTTGAAGCTTTCTTT. Translated, it gives CASSSGLEAFF.

The chain links TRBV28 to TRBJ2-7; 7 bases are a match to TRBD1. There are 15 residues in the CDR3. CDR1 is MDHEN, CDR2 SYDVKM, per germline. Trimming took 6 bases from V and 5 from J; bases not matched to a gene: 13. The CDR3 reads CASSPRGGGPHEQYF. DNA for the CDR3: TGTGCCAGCAGCCCCCGAGGGGGCGGTCCCCACGAGCAGTACTTC.

This clone was seen a single time. The rearrangement uses TRBV7-9 and TRBJ2-7; maybe TRBD2 (5 bases). V was shortened by 5 bases and J by 4 bases, with 9 bases between the two germline ends. Germline V gives CDR1 SEHNR, CDR2 FQNEAQ (reference sequence). This CDR3 has 12 residues. CDR3 protein: CASSRGSYEQYF. The CDR3, as DNA: TGTGCCAGCAGCCGAGGGTCGTACGAGCAGTACTTC.

V gene TRBV9 combines with J gene TRBJ2-7; no clear D. With 3 bases removed from V and 3 bases from J, the gap between germline ends came to 7 bases. CDR3 size: 12 residues. The germline gives CDR1 SGDLS, CDR2 YYNGEE. The CDR3 sequence is CASSGSDYEQYF. The CDR3 DNA reads TGTGCCAGCAGCGGATCAGACTACGAGCAGTACTTC.

This clone was recorded once. This chain connects TRBV30 to TRBJ2-4; D may be TRBD1 (5 bases). V dropped 1 base and J dropped 7 bases, with 11 bases sitting between them. CDR3 length equals 13 residues. Germline-derived CDR1 and CDR2 are GTSNPN and SVGIG (reference sequence). The CDR3 spells CAWSASTDNIQYF. CDR3 coding DNA: TGTGCCTGGAGTGCCTCGACAGACAACATTCAGTACTTC.

This clone was seen once. The J gene is TRBJ2-4, the V gene TRBV19; no firm D call. This CDR3 has 15 amino acids. Trimming cost V 3 bases and J 3 bases, with 12 bases left between them. Germline CDR1 and CDR2: LNHDA and SQIVND (reference sequence). In DNA form, the CDR3 reads TGTGCCAGTAGTATTGCCTCCTCGGGCAAAAACATTCAGTACTTC. Translation gives CASSIASSGKNIQYF.

The chain links TRBV27 to TRBJ2-7; 7 bases map to TRBD2. The CDR3 totals 14 residues. The V gene's germline CDR1 is MNHEY and CDR2 SMNVEV (reference sequence). After removal of 1 base from V and 1 base from J, the junction contained 1 base not matched to a gene. Here the CDR3 DNA reads TGTGCCAGCAGTTTATACGGGGGGTCCTACGAGCAGTACTTC. This translates into CASSLYGGSYEQYF.

The gene calls are TRBV13 and TRBJ1-2; 8 bases fit TRBD1. From germline, CDR1 is PRHDT and CDR2 FYEKMQ (reference sequence). The CDR3 consists of 16 residues. With 3 bases clipped from V and 8 bases from J, the junction kept 14 bases outside the gene matches. This chain's CDR3 is CASSFAGTGSLGGYTF. Written as DNA, the CDR3 is TGTGCCAGCAGCTTCGCCGGGACAGGCTCCCTCGGGGGCTACACCTTC.

The rearrangement uses TRBV27 and TRBJ2-5; TRBD2 agrees at 8 bases. Per the germline V gene, CDR1 is MNHEY and CDR2 is SMNVEV (reference sequence). There are 15 residues in the CDR3. V was clipped by 5 bases and J by 5 bases; unmatched bases: 10. The CDR3 DNA reads TGTGCCAGCAGTCCTACCGACGGGAGGGGGGAGACCCAGTACTTC. Amino acids: CASSPTDGRGETQYF.

This rearrangement joins TRBV28 to TRBJ2-4; maybe TRBD2 (6 bases). The CDR3 length is 15 residues. The V end lost 6 bases, the J end lost 1 base, and 13 bases lay between the germline ends. CDR1 MDHEN and CDR2 SYDVKM come from the germline V gene. CDR3 bases: TGTGCCAGCAGCCCTAGAGGGAGGGCCAAAAACATTCAGTACTTC. This encodes CASSPRGRAKNIQYF.

This chain links TRBV5-8 with TRBJ2-7, with D maybe TRBD1 (7 bases). V dropped 4 bases and J dropped 3 bases, with 20 bases sitting between them. The CDR3 runs to 16 residues. CDR1 and CDR2 (germline): SGHTS, YDEGEE. The CDR3 DNA reads as TGTGCCAGCAGCCACGCCGGGCAGGGGGGAGGCTACGAGCAGTACTTC. Amino acid sequence: CASSHAGQGGGYEQYF.

This rearrangement joins TRBV10-3 to TRBJ1-2; 8 bases line up with TRBD1. This CDR3 comprises 13 residues. The germline CDR1 and CDR2 sequences are ENHRY and SYGVKD. With 9 bases clipped from V and 3 bases from J, the junction kept 6 bases outside the gene matches. The CDR3 sequence: CAIQTGDDYGYTF. The CDR3 bases are TGTGCCATACAGACAGGGGATGACTATGGCTACACCTTC.

This sequence joins TRBV19 and TRBJ2-7; D possibly corresponds to TRBD2 (6 bases). Germline V gene lookup returns CDR1 LNHDA and CDR2 SQIVND (reference sequence). Trimming cost V 7 bases and J 2 bases, with 12 bases left between them. The CDR3 length is 13 residues. The CDR3 DNA sequence: TGTGCCAGTACGGAGGGACGGACCTACGAGCAGTACTTC. Its protein product is CASTEGRTYEQYF.

The V gene is TRBV6-6, the J gene TRBJ2-2; D might be TRBD2 (5 bases). CDR3 length: 12 residues. Trimming pared 7 bases from V and 4 bases from J, leaving 7 bases between. Germline CDR1 is MNHNY and CDR2 is SVGAGI (reference sequence). CDR3 protein: CASTGVTGELFF. The DNA of the CDR3 is TGTGCCAGCACCGGGGTCACCGGGGAGCTGTTTTTT.

The chain uses TRBV6-5 and TRBJ1-2; D may be TRBD1 (5 bases). This CDR3 has 13 amino acids. Germline CDR1 is MNHEY and CDR2 is SVGAGI. V gave up 10 bases and J gave up 5 bases, with 17 bases separating them. The CDR3 spells CATLPAGRYGYTF. CDR3 nucleotide sequence: TGTGCCACCCTCCCAGCGGGGCGGTATGGCTACACCTTC.

The chain carries TRBV28 and TRBJ2-6; D unresolved. CDR3 size: 15 residues. CDR1 and CDR2 (germline): MDHEN, SYDVKM. The V gene lost 6 bases and the J gene lost 2 bases, with 11 bases spanning the gap. The CDR3 nucleotides read TGTGCCAGCAGCCCCCCCACGGCTGGGGCCAACGTCCTGACTTTC. Translating gives CASSPPTAGANVLTF.

This rearrangement joins TRBV19 to TRBJ1-2; 9 nucleotides line up with TRBD1. The germline CDR1 and CDR2 sequences are LNHDA and SQIVND (reference sequence). Germline trimming cut 8 bases from V and 4 bases from J; bases unmatched to any gene: 11. The CDR3 is made up of 15 amino acids. CDR3 region: CASSDPGQGIYGYTF. Here the CDR3 DNA reads TGTGCCAGTTCCGATCCGGGACAGGGCATCTATGGCTACACCTTC. The variable domain in full, completed from reference TRBV19 and TRBJ1-2, reads DGGITQSPKYLFRKEGQNVTLSCEQNLNHDAMYWYRQDPGQGLRLIYYSQIVNDFQKGDIAEGYSVSREKKESFPLTVTSAQKNPTAFYLCASSDPGQGIYGYTFGSGTRLTVV.

This chain uses TRBV7-3 with TRBJ2-7, with 8 positions matching TRBD1. Looked up from germline, CDR1 is SGHTA and CDR2 is FQGTGA. The J segment lost 4 bases and the V segment lost 0 bases, leaving 5 bases of the junction unmatched. The CDR3 covers 15 residues. The CDR3 region has the DNA TGTGCCAGCAGCTTAACAGAGGACAGGGAGTACGAGCAGTACTTC. Residues: CASSLTEDREYEQYF.

By share, this clone counts as medium-sized. The V call is TRBV19, the J call TRBJ1-5; unclear D gene. Deletions cut 1 base from V and 3 bases from J, with 10 bases between. Per germline, CDR1 LNHDA and CDR2 SQIVND (reference sequence). The CDR3 is 15 residues long. In DNA form, the CDR3 reads TGTGCCAGTAGTATAGGGAGGAGTAACAATCAGCCCCAGCATTTT. Its protein is CASSIGRSNNQPQHF.

J is TRBJ1-5 and V is TRBV30, with 7 nucleotides matching TRBD1. The CDR3 runs 14 residues. The V and J ends lost 7 bases and 4 bases, in that order; junction bases with no gene match: 10. CDR1 is GTSNPN, CDR2 SVGIG, per germline (reference sequence). The DNA of the CDR3 is TGTGCCTTTAGTTCCGGGACAGCGAATCAGCCCCAGCATTTT. It specifies CAFSSGTANQPQHF.

This rearrangement joins TRBV19 to TRBJ1-5; D remains ambiguous. The germline V and J ends were trimmed by 2 bases and 7 bases, with 15 bases remaining between them. The CDR3 totals 15 residues. Germline lookup yields CDR1 LNHDA and CDR2 SQIVND (reference sequence). CDR3: CASSITRGYGQPQHF. In nucleotides, the CDR3 is TGTGCCAGTAGTATAACACGGGGATACGGGCAGCCCCAGCATTTT.

This chain uses TRBV13 with TRBJ2-7; 7 bases line up with TRBD1. Trimming at V came to 5 bases and at J to 0 bases, leaving 7 bases not matched to a gene. Germline assignment: CDR1 PRHDT and CDR2 FYEKMQ (reference sequence). The CDR3 covers 15 residues. The CDR3 is CASSISQGVSYEQYF. CDR3 sequence (DNA): TGTGCCAGCAGCATCAGCCAGGGGGTCTCCTACGAGCAGTACTTC. Drawing the rest from reference TRBV13 and TRBJ2-7, the complete variable domain is AAGVIQSPRHLIKEKRETATLKCYPIPRHDTVYWYQQGPGQDPQFLISFYEKMQSDKGSIPDRFSAQQFSDYHSELNMSSLELGDSALYFCASSISQGVSYEQYFGPGTRLTVT.